Listed here is a single T cell receptor beta chain. The antigen is not known. This record comes from a study of shared clonotypes between healthy human individuals. The germline gives CDR1 SEHNR, CDR2 FQNEAQ (reference sequence). V lost 5 bases to trimming and J lost 2 bases, with 13 bases between them. The CDR3 runs to 14 residues. Method: immunoSEQ multiplex PCR; TCRdb's copy keeps in-frame clones and lacks some. The data contain approximately 1.5 million clones, approximately 98% of them seen just once; the ten biggest clones take up around 0.45%. Findings and limits, study-wide: The study sampled only blood, and tissue repertoires likely differ.

The receptor was isolated from a man aged 25-40 years in good health. This chain links TRBV7-9 with TRBJ2-7; D might be TRBD1 or TRBD2, each matching 5 bases. The sequenced sample was naive CD4+ T cells sorted from blood. Subset meaning: CD45RA+ positively selected. CDR3 sequence: CASSRVGPAYEQYF. The DNA of the CDR3 is TGTGCCAGCAGCCGAGTGGGACCCGCCTACGAGCAGTACTTC.